These 22 T cell receptor beta chains originate from one sample sequenced in a study of cytomegalovirus exposure and HLA in healthy donors. Vbeta (60) and Jbeta (13) primers were used in the PCR. TCRdb keeps only in-frame clones here, not all; method: immunoSEQ multiplex PCR. This sample yields over 100,000 clones, of which 65% to 75% are seen a single time; around 5% belongs to the top ten. The sample comprised PBMCs. The receptors stem from a man aged 30-40 years in good health and CMV-seropositive.

The chain joins TRBV19 to TRBJ2-5; 9 nucleotides align to TRBD2. Losses at the gene ends were 3 bases for V and 5 bases for J; bases not matched to a gene: 10. There are 16 residues in the CDR3. Germline V gene lookup returns CDR1 LNHDA and CDR2 SQIVND (reference sequence). CDR3 nucleotide sequence: TGTGCCAGTAGTATGAAGCGGGGGGCCCTGCAGGAGACCCAGTACTTC. This translates into CASSMKRGALQETQYF.

The chain recombines TRBV9 with TRBJ2-5; D is possibly TRBD1 (5 bases). The germline CDR1 and CDR2 sequences are SGDLS and YYNGEE. The CDR3 contains 14 residues. V shed 3 bases and J shed 5 bases, with 14 bases lying between them. The CDR3 protein is CASSDPRGAETQYF. CDR3 DNA sequence: TGTGCCAGCAGCGATCCTAGGGGCGCCGAGACCCAGTACTTC.

The chain has TRBV28 and TRBJ1-2, with TRBD1 matching 7 bases. The germline V gene encodes CDR1 MDHEN and CDR2 SYDVKM. Trimming cost V 6 bases and J 8 bases; bases outside gene matches: 12. This CDR3 region has 14 residues. The CDR3 nucleotides are TGTGCCAGCAGCGTTGCCAGGGGGACCGGAGGCTACACCTTC. Translation gives CASSVARGTGGYTF.

The V and J genes are TRBV5-5 and TRBJ1-1; D remains ambiguous. The CDR3 consists of 12 residues. CDR1 and CDR2 from the germline V gene are SGHKS and YYEKEE (reference sequence). V was shortened by 4 bases and J by 1 base, with 5 bases between the two germline ends. The DNA for the CDR3 is TGTGCCAGCAGCCCAGAGAACACTGAAGCTTTCTTT. Its protein product is CASSPENTEAFF.

The table lists this clone with a count of one. CDR3 sequence: CASSPFGESETQYF. CDR3 sequence (DNA): TGTGCCAGCAGCCCCTTCGGGGAGTCGGAGACCCAGTACTTC. V usage is TRBV5-4 and J usage is TRBJ2-5, with a possible D match to TRBD2 (5 bases). V was shortened by 4 bases and J by 5 bases, with 15 bases between the two germline ends. CDR3 length: 14 residues. The V gene's germline CDR1 is SGHNT and CDR2 YYREEE (reference sequence).

In its sample, this clone is medium-sized (0.01 to 0.1%). Distinct nucleotide sequences in the sample also encode this CDR3. The J gene is TRBJ1-5, the V gene TRBV6-5; 7 bases are shared with TRBD1. CDR1 MNHEY and CDR2 SVGAGI come from the germline V gene. The CDR3 spans 14 residues. Losses at the gene ends were 4 bases for V and 3 bases for J; bases not matched to a gene: 3. CDR3 region: CASSSGQHNQPQHF. The CDR3 nucleotides are TGTGCCAGCAGTTCGGGACAGCACAATCAGCCCCAGCATTTT.

This chain joins TRBV28 and TRBJ1-1, with TRBD1 matching over 10 bases. The length of the CDR3 is 15 residues. Per the germline V gene, CDR1 is MDHEN and CDR2 is SYDVKM. The V segment lost 7 bases and the J segment 8 bases; nucleotides outside the gene matches: 13. CDR3 coding DNA: TGTGCCAGCACCCCCGGGACAGGGGCCGAAGGGGAAGCTTTCTTT. Translating it yields CASTPGTGAEGEAFF.

The chain is built from TRBV2 and TRBJ2-5; 12 bases are a match to TRBD2. The DNA end lines up better with TRBJ2-7; the J call may be wrong. The CDR3 totals 16 residues. Germline-derived CDR1 and CDR2 are SNHLY and FYNNEI. This CDR3 is CASSLLAGGQITEQYF. The CDR3, as DNA: TGTGCCAGCAGTTTGCTAGCGGGGGGGCAAATTACCGAGCAGTACTTC.

This clone was seen only once. This chain uses TRBV6-5 with TRBJ2-5; D remains unclear. CDR3 length: 14 amino acids. Trimming took 6 bases from V and 5 from J, leaving 16 bases between them. Germline-derived CDR1 and CDR2 are MNHEY and SVGAGI. This CDR3 reads CASSFGQEAETQYF. CDR3 coding DNA: TGTGCCAGCAGCTTCGGCCAAGAGGCGGAGACCCAGTACTTC.

This clone showed up just a few times. Other nucleotide sequences from this sample produce the same CDR3. The V call is TRBV6-5, the J call TRBJ1-1; maybe TRBD1 (5 bases). This CDR3 has 12 amino acids. Germline V lookup: CDR1 MNHEY, CDR2 SVGAGI. V lost 3 bases and J lost 5, with 7 bases in between. CDR3 amino acids: CASSYGGTEAFF. The CDR3 DNA sequence: TGTGCCAGCAGTTATGGGGGGACTGAAGCTTTCTTT.

The chain employs TRBV4-1 and TRBJ1-1; the match to TRBD1 covers 7 bases. CDR1 and CDR2 (germline): MGHRA, YSYEKL. The ends lost 4 bases at V and 4 bases at J; junction bases unmatched: 6. The CDR3 is 14 amino acids. The CDR3 DNA reads TGCGCCAGCAGCCCTTTACAGGGGAGCACTGAAGCTTTCTTT. Amino acids: CASSPLQGSTEAFF.

This rearrangement joins TRBV7-2 to TRBJ1-2; D is unresolved. The germline V gene encodes CDR1 SGHTA and CDR2 FQGNSA. The CDR3 is made up of 12 amino acids. V was trimmed by 1 base and J by 6 bases, leaving 6 bases between them. The CDR3 loop reads CASSLDAHGYTF. The CDR3 nucleotides are TGTGCCAGCAGCTTAGATGCGCATGGCTACACCTTC.

The CDR3 DNA reads as TGTGCCAGCAGCTCTGGGACGGGAGTCACCTACGAGCAGTACTTC. Protein: CASSSGTGVTYEQYF. The chain employs TRBV7-9 and TRBJ2-7; the D gene is possibly TRBD2 (6 bases). The CDR3 loop spans 15 amino acids. The germline V gene encodes CDR1 SEHNR and CDR2 FQNEAQ (reference sequence). V was shortened by 4 bases and J by 2 bases, with 15 bases between the two germline ends.

The chain carries TRBV4-1 and TRBJ2-7, with a weak D call TRBD1 (6 bases). The CDR3 contains 14 residues. Germline assignment: CDR1 MGHRA and CDR2 YSYEKL. Trimming pared 4 bases from V and 4 bases from J, leaving 14 bases between. The CDR3 region is CASSRVTGRYEQYF. The CDR3 bases are TGCGCCAGCAGCCGAGTGACAGGAAGGTACGAGCAGTACTTC.

This clone was seen a few times. V gene TRBV7-2 combines with J gene TRBJ2-1; TRBD2 agrees at 11 bases. The length of the CDR3 is 15 residues. The germline CDR1 and CDR2 sequences are SGHTA and FQGNSA. The trim removed 5 bases at V and 3 bases at J, leaving 3 bases unmatched. CDR3 in DNA: TGTGCCAGCAGCCCACTAGCGGGGGTCTACAATGAGCAGTTCTTC. Protein: CASSPLAGVYNEQFF.

The chain carries TRBV9 and TRBJ1-4, with TRBD1 as a possible D gene (5 bases). The CDR3 is 14 amino acids. Trimming stripped 1 base from V and 6 bases from J, with 10 bases between. Germline CDR1 and CDR2: SGDLS and YYNGEE. The CDR3 loop is CASSVQGSDEKLFF. The CDR3 DNA sequence: TGTGCCAGCAGCGTACAGGGTTCGGATGAAAAACTGTTTTTT.

The CDR3 is CASSPGLASGNTIYF. CDR3 coding DNA: TGTGCCAGCAGTCCAGGGCTGGCGTCTGGAAACACCATATATTTT. The chain couples TRBV27 to TRBJ1-3; weak D call: TRBD1 (5 bases). The V gene lost 5 bases and the J gene lost 1 base, with 12 bases spanning the gap. The CDR3 sequence is 15 residues long. Germline V gene sequence: CDR1 MNHEY, CDR2 SMNVEV (reference sequence).

The J gene is TRBJ1-6, the V gene TRBV9; D gene ambiguous. The CDR3 loop spans 13 amino acids. Trimming took 0 bases from V and 10 from J, leaving 8 bases between them. Germline lookup yields CDR1 SGDLS and CDR2 YYNGEE. DNA of the CDR3: TGTGCCAGCAGCGTAGATGAACACTCACCCCTCCACTTT. Protein product: CASSVDEHSPLHF.

The CDR3 DNA reads as TGCGCCAGCAGCTCCGCAGGGGCATACAATGAGCAGTTCTTC. This sequence encodes CASSSAGAYNEQFF. The chain uses TRBV5-1 and TRBJ2-1; a weak D match, TRBD1 (6 bases). The CDR3 consists of 14 residues. V was pared by 3 bases and J by 4 bases, with 11 bases between. The germline V gene has CDR1 SGHRS and CDR2 YFSETQ.

The rearrangement uses TRBV5-1 and TRBJ2-5; the match to TRBD2 covers 13 bases. The J call may be mistaken, given a closer DNA end match to TRBJ2-7. The CDR3 extends over 17 amino acids. The germline gives CDR1 SGHRS, CDR2 YFSETQ. CDR3 in amino acids: CASSTRTSGGSSYEQYF. DNA for the CDR3: TGCGCCAGCAGCACGAGGACTAGCGGGGGATCCTCCTACGAGCAGTACTTC.

The chain carries TRBV28 and TRBJ2-7; maybe TRBD1 (5 bases). This CDR3 region has 15 residues. CDR1 and CDR2 from the germline V gene are MDHEN and SYDVKM. V dropped 1 base and J dropped 3 bases, with 13 bases sitting between them. The CDR3 reads CASSLSSAGIYEQYF. The CDR3 region has the DNA TGTGCCAGCAGTTTATCATCGGCAGGGATCTACGAGCAGTACTTC.

This clone has more than one count but fewer than ten. The chain has TRBV7-7 and TRBJ2-7, with 8 bases identical to TRBD1. The CDR3 is 15 residues long. Germline CDR1 reads SSHAT; CDR2 reads FNYEAQ (reference sequence). V was pared by 5 bases and J by 3 bases, with 9 bases of the junction left unmatched. In DNA form, the CDR3 reads TGTGCCAGCAGCCGTATGACAGGGGCGGGCTACGAGCAGTACTTC. It codes for CASSRMTGAGYEQYF.